This entry describes one T cell receptor (beta chain). What it binds is unknown. The entry originates in a study of CD4 T cells in relation to SARS-CoV-2 and coronaviruses. Study in general: Convalescent patients were eight or nine males and 4 females; two were Hispanic.

The study, taken as a whole, reports: The cross-reactivity analysis covered only spike protein, not other viral proteins. SARS-CoV-2-driven expansion was significantly weaker in crossreactive than monoreactive clones.

This CDR3 has 12 amino acids. V was shortened by 5 bases and J by 7 bases, with 11 bases between the two germline ends. Some clones are missing from TCRdb's copy, which holds only in-frame ones; the method was immunoSEQ multiplex PCR. The sample carries tens of thousands of clones, approximately 83% recorded once. The chain carries TRBV12-3 or TRBV12-4 and TRBJ1-2; no definite D call. The receptor was derived from an adult with COVID-19. Sequencing used memory CD4+ T cells from PBMCs. The CDR3 loop reads CASSRGYSGYTF. Here the CDR3 DNA reads TGTGCCAGCAGTCGAGGGTATTCTGGCTACACCTTC.